This T cell receptor beta chain is drawn from a study of cytomegalovirus exposure and HLA in healthy donors. Across the study: Unique TCR beta sequences numbering approximately 120 million came from about 179 million T cells in an earlier analysis.

With 60 Vbeta and 13 Jbeta primers, the PCR was carried out. Generated by immunoSEQ multiplex PCR, the TCRdb table keeps only in-frame clones and is missing some. Its table records about 160,000 clones. Likely unrecorded immune exposures existed in these nominally healthy donors. On this clone itself: Its antigen remains unknown.

Study-level points and caveats: An observed cluster of highly shared sequence variants was recorded as a likely sequencing artifact. Other equally common chains were less clonally expanded than HLA-associated TCR beta chains, a later analysis showed.

The TCR originated in a man younger than 40 in good health and CMV-seronegative. The sequenced sample was PBMCs.

Here the CDR3 reads CASSGLGRGSKNIQYF. The CDR3 DNA reads as TGTGCCAGCAGTGGGCTGGGGAGGGGTTCCAAAAACATTCAGTACTTC. The chain recombines TRBV6-1 with TRBJ2-4, with 7 positions matching TRBD2. The CDR3 runs to 16 residues. The V segment lost 4 bases and the J segment 2 bases; nucleotides outside the gene matches: 8. Germline V CDR1 and CDR2: MNHNS, SASEGT.